These 23 T cell receptor beta chains share one sample of origin, sequenced in a study of blood T cell repertoires in COVID-19. Repertoires were generated with immunoSEQ multiplex PCR, while TCRdb's copy carries only in-frame clones and drops some. The sample has about 270,000 clones; roughly 86% are singletons. The sample consisted of peripheral blood. The receptors come from a man aged 35 to 55 who had recovered from COVID-19.

This clone was recorded only once. This chain connects TRBV6-5 to TRBJ1-4; the match to TRBD1 covers 8 bases. Germline trimming cut 4 bases from V and 7 bases from J; bases unmatched to any gene: 8. The length of the CDR3 is 15 residues. Germline CDR1 and CDR2: MNHEY and SVGAGI. The CDR3 nucleotides read TGTGCCAGCAGTTTCAGGGGGCCGGCGAGTGAAAAACTGTTTTTT. Translation: CASSFRGPASEKLFF.

J is TRBJ2-1 and V is TRBV5-6, with a tentative D call TRBD1 (6 bases). V was clipped by 2 bases and J by 1 base, with 7 bases between them. Germline assignment: CDR1 SGHDT and CDR2 YYEEEE. This CDR3 contains 14 residues. CDR3 loop: CASSFRGSYNEQFF. The CDR3 coding sequence is TGTGCCAGCAGCTTTAGGGGGTCCTACAATGAGCAGTTCTTC.

In this sample, this clone turned up a few times. The rearrangement uses TRBV5-6 and TRBJ1-2, with TRBD1 identical over 7 bases. Trimming took 3 bases from V and 7 from J; bases not matched to a gene: 12. The germline V gene has CDR1 SGHDT and CDR2 YYEEEE. The CDR3 length is 15 residues. The CDR3 reads CASSSPRGASVGYTF. The CDR3 bases are TGTGCCAGCAGCTCCCCCAGGGGGGCATCGGTTGGCTACACCTTC.

The chain joins TRBV11-2 to TRBJ2-7; 8 positions match TRBD1. J was trimmed by 3 bases and V by 5 bases; bases with no gene match: 3. The CDR3 is 13 residues long. Germline V gene data show CDR1 as SGHAT and CDR2 as FQNNGV. For the CDR3, the DNA is TGTGCCAGCAGCCGGACAGGGAACTACGAGCAGTACTTC. Its translation is CASSRTGNYEQYF.

The rearrangement joins TRBV27 to TRBJ2-1; TRBD1 might be the D (5 bases). Germline-derived CDR1 and CDR2 are MNHEY and SMNVEV (reference sequence). The CDR3 extends over 15 amino acids. V lost 7 bases, J lost 5 bases, and 18 bases lay in between. DNA of the CDR3: TGTGCCAGCACCCTACCACCTTGGGGCCACAATGAGCAGTTCTTC. Translated: CASTLPPWGHNEQFF.

The V call is TRBV24-1, the J call TRBJ2-5; 16 nucleotides align to TRBD2. Trimming cost V 7 bases and J 4 bases; bases outside gene matches: 11. The germline V gene encodes CDR1 KGHDR and CDR2 SFDVKD. The CDR3 has 18 amino acids. CDR3 DNA sequence: TGTGCCACCAGCTCCGGGACTAGCGGGAGGGTATGGGGAGAGACCCAGTACTTC. This encodes CATSSGTSGRVWGETQYF.

The chain joins TRBV9 to TRBJ2-7, with TRBD1 identical over 7 bases. The trim removed 3 bases at V and 0 bases at J, leaving 6 bases unmatched. Germline CDR1 is SGDLS and CDR2 is YYNGEE. This CDR3 region has 15 residues. This CDR3 reads CASSGHSGGSYEQYF. The CDR3 DNA reads TGTGCCAGCAGCGGCCACTCAGGGGGCTCCTACGAGCAGTACTTC.

This chain joins TRBV16 and TRBJ1-2, with D tentatively TRBD1 (5 bases). Trimming removed 4 bases from V and 4 bases from J, with 13 bases in between. Germline V gene sequence: CDR1 KGHSY, CDR2 FQNENV. The CDR3 extends over 14 amino acids. CDR3 nucleotide sequence: TGTGCCAGCAGCCCCCACTTCGACAGCTATGGCTACACCTTC. The encoded protein is CASSPHFDSYGYTF.

The chain carries TRBV9 and TRBJ1-6; D is possibly TRBD1 (6 bases). Germline CDR1 reads SGDLS; CDR2 reads YYNGEE. The CDR3 has 15 amino acids. Trimming left V 0 bases short and J 6 bases short, with 10 bases between. In DNA, the CDR3 is TGTGCCAGCAGCGTAGACTGGACAGCTAATTCACCCCTCCACTTT. Translating gives CASSVDWTANSPLHF.

This chain uses TRBV6-4 with TRBJ2-7, with D tentatively TRBD2 (5 bases). This CDR3 is built from 15 residues. Germline V gene data show CDR1 as MRHNA and CDR2 as SNTAGT. V was clipped by 0 bases and J by 5 bases, with 14 bases between them. The CDR3 region is CASSDSISSPHEQYF. DNA for the CDR3: TGTGCCAGCAGTGACTCGATTTCTAGCCCTCACGAGCAGTACTTC.

This clone was seen only once. The chain joins TRBV10-3 to TRBJ1-1, with a weak D call TRBD1 (5 bases). Germline loops: CDR1 ENHRY, CDR2 SYGVKD. This CDR3 is built from 14 residues. Between the trimmed V and J ends, which lost 0 bases and 7 bases, there was a span of 12 bases. The CDR3 loop is CAISESGQGGEAFF. The CDR3 nucleotides read TGTGCCATCAGTGAGTCCGGGCAGGGCGGTGAAGCTTTCTTT.

J is TRBJ1-2 and V is TRBV5-8, with unresolved D. The length of the CDR3 is 14 residues. Germline V lookup: CDR1 SGHTS, CDR2 YDEGEE. Trimming stripped 0 bases from V and 6 bases from J, with 12 bases between. The CDR3 DNA is TGTGCCAGCAGCTTGGCCCTGTCTGGGCATGGCTACACCTTC. This encodes CASSLALSGHGYTF.

This clone was found a few times. The chain joins TRBV5-4 to TRBJ1-2; the match to TRBD1 covers 9 bases. The CDR3 has 13 residues. Germline CDR1 reads SGHNT; CDR2 reads YYREEE (reference sequence). Trimming at V came to 1 base and at J to 8 bases, leaving 3 bases not matched to a gene. The CDR3 DNA follows: TGTGCCAGCAGCTTGACAGGGGGCGGCGGCTACACCTTC. The encoded protein is CASSLTGGGGYTF.

This clone has just one count. The chain joins TRBV6-5 to TRBJ2-7; tentatively, D is TRBD1 (6 bases). CDR1 and CDR2 from the germline V gene are MNHEY and SVGAGI. The CDR3 is made up of 15 amino acids. V was pared by 6 bases and J by 2 bases, with 17 bases between. The CDR3 region is CASRNRVLMPYEQYF. In DNA form, the CDR3 reads TGTGCCAGCAGAAACAGGGTTTTAATGCCCTACGAGCAGTACTTC.

CDR3 in DNA: TGTGCCAGCAGTACCGACAGGGTCTACGAGCAGTACTTC. Its protein product is CASSTDRVYEQYF. V is TRBV2 and J is TRBJ2-7; 7 positions match TRBD1. The CDR3 covers 13 residues. J was trimmed by 3 bases and V by 5 bases; bases with no gene match: 4. CDR1 and CDR2 (germline): SNHLY, FYNNEI.

V is TRBV3-1 (or the pseudogene TRBV3-2) and J is TRBJ2-7; D gene unclear. Germline V gives CDR1 LGHDT, CDR2 YNNKEL (reference sequence). V lost 4 bases and J 4 bases, leaving 14 bases between the germline ends. The CDR3 extends over 14 amino acids. The CDR3: CASSPHSSLYEQYF. The CDR3 DNA is TGTGCCAGCAGCCCCCATAGTAGCTTGTACGAGCAGTACTTC.

The chain links TRBV9 to TRBJ2-2, with TRBD1 matching 7 bases. Germline V gives CDR1 SGDLS, CDR2 YYNGEE. This CDR3 has 12 residues. The trim removed 0 bases at V and 13 bases at J, leaving 3 bases unmatched. The CDR3 protein is CASSVERQGLFF. Written as DNA, the CDR3 is TGTGCCAGCAGCGTAGAACGACAGGGGCTGTTTTTT.

This clone was observed a single time. This chain joins TRBV7-9 and TRBJ2-4; no firm D call. Trimming cost V 5 bases and J 6 bases, with 17 bases left between them. This CDR3 has 15 residues. Germline CDR1 reads SEHNR; CDR2 reads FQNEAQ (reference sequence). CDR3 region: CASSPHPSTPNIQYF. Here the CDR3 DNA reads TGTGCCAGCAGCCCCCACCCCTCTACGCCAAACATTCAGTACTTC.

The chain carries TRBV7-2 and TRBJ2-7, with 8 positions matching TRBD2. CDR3 length equals 16 residues. The V and J ends lost 5 bases and 3 bases, in that order; junction bases with no gene match: 12. Germline assignment: CDR1 SGHTA and CDR2 FQGNSA. The CDR3 is CASSVAAGGTFYEQYF. CDR3 DNA: TGTGCCAGCAGCGTTGCGGCGGGGGGCACCTTCTACGAGCAGTACTTC.

This clone occurred a few times. This chain joins TRBV19 and TRBJ2-7; a weak D match, TRBD1 (5 bases). The CDR3 runs 12 residues. Trimming stripped 5 bases from V and 7 bases from J, with 12 bases between. CDR1 is LNHDA, CDR2 SQIVND, per germline (reference sequence). The CDR3 bases are TGTGCCAGTAGTGGGGCAGTGTGGGAGCAGTACTTC. This gives the protein CASSGAVWEQYF.

The V gene is TRBV7-8, the J gene TRBJ1-1; D is unclear. The CDR3 length is 14 residues. Germline CDR1 reads SGHVS; CDR2 reads FQNEAQ. Between the trimmed V and J ends, which lost 0 bases and 1 base, there was a span of 6 bases. For the CDR3, the DNA is TGTGCCAGCAGCTTAGCGGGCGAGAACACTGAAGCTTTCTTT. It encodes CASSLAGENTEAFF.

The CDR3: CASSFLFYEQYF. The CDR3 coding sequence is TGTGCCAGCAGTTTCCTCTTCTACGAGCAGTACTTC. The V call is TRBV6-2 or TRBV6-3, the J call TRBJ2-7; D remains ambiguous. Trimming cost V 4 bases and J 3 bases, with 7 bases left between them. This CDR3 has 12 amino acids. Germline V gene sequence: CDR1 MNHEY, CDR2 SVGEGT.

This rearrangement joins TRBV5-6 to TRBJ2-5; 11 nucleotides match TRBD2. CDR1 is SGHDT, CDR2 YYEEEE, per germline. The V gene end was trimmed by 7 bases and the J gene end by 9 bases; junction bases not matched to a gene: 8. The CDR3 extends over 13 amino acids. The DNA for the CDR3 is TGTGCCAGCCTAGCGGGGGGCCTCTGGGCCCAGTACTTC. Translation gives CASLAGGLWAQYF.